Listed here are 7 T cell receptor beta chains from one sample, sequenced in a study of a mutant IDH1 vaccine in newly diagnosed glioma. Measured with immunoSEQ multiplex PCR; TCRdb has only the in-frame clones, and not every one. The sample shows approximately 60,000 clones, around 86% of them seen only once. Their cognate antigens are unknown. The time point here: week 47, end of study. Mutant IDH1 20-mer peptide, at 300 ug, made up each vaccine dose, with topical imiquimod. Sequencing used PBMCs, obtained from a glioma patient whose treatment included an IDH1 peptide vaccine. These receptors were obtained from a woman aged 45-59 years with glioma.

The chain combines TRBV5-1 with TRBJ2-5, with D uncertain. V was pared by 4 bases and J by 1 base, with 8 bases between. From germline, CDR1 is SGHRS and CDR2 YFSETQ. The CDR3 consists of 13 residues. DNA of the CDR3: TGCGCCAGCAGCGGAAACCGCCAAGAGACCCAGTACTTC. Amino acids: CASSGNRQETQYF.

In nucleotides, the CDR3 is TGTGCCATTGGGACTAGCGGGGGGTTCGCTTACGAGCAGTACTTC. Translating it yields CAIGTSGGFAYEQYF. The chain has TRBV10-3 and TRBJ2-7; 15 bases match TRBD2. Germline V gene lookup returns CDR1 ENHRY and CDR2 SYGVKD. This CDR3 is built from 15 residues. Trimming took 9 bases from V and 4 from J; bases not matched to a gene: 7.

The chain carries TRBV7-2 and TRBJ2-2, with 12 bases fitting TRBD2. Germline V gives CDR1 SGHTA, CDR2 FQGNSA. The CDR3 covers 15 residues. After removal of 5 bases from V and 6 bases from J, the junction contained 4 bases not matched to a gene. CDR3 coding DNA: TGTGCCAGCAGCACCTCTAGCGGGGGGGCCGGGGAGCTGTTTTTT. It is translated as CASSTSSGGAGELFF.

The chain uses TRBV19 and TRBJ1-2; no firm D call. The germline CDR1 and CDR2 sequences are LNHDA and SQIVND (reference sequence). There are 14 residues in the CDR3. The germline V and J ends were trimmed by 3 bases and 3 bases, with 11 bases remaining between them. The CDR3 nucleotides are TGTGCCAGTAGTATTACCGGACGCGACTATGGCTACACCTTC. Its protein product is CASSITGRDYGYTF.

The chain recombines TRBV19 with TRBJ1-6; no firm D call. Trimming stripped 1 base from V and 10 bases from J, with 11 bases between. Germline V gives CDR1 LNHDA, CDR2 SQIVND (reference sequence). There are 14 residues in the CDR3. CDR3 loop: CASSIGVTNSPLHF. For the CDR3, the DNA is TGTGCCAGTAGTATAGGCGTGACAAACTCACCCCTCCACTTT.

V is TRBV10-2 and J is TRBJ2-5, with 7 nucleotides matching TRBD2. CDR3 length: 14 residues. Germline V gene lookup returns CDR1 WSHSY and CDR2 SAAADI. Germline trimming cut 8 bases from V and 2 bases from J; bases unmatched to any gene: 8. This CDR3 reads CASRPWGGQETQYF. CDR3 DNA sequence: TGCGCCAGCCGCCCTTGGGGGGGGCAAGAGACCCAGTACTTC.

The chain links TRBV2 to TRBJ2-5, with 9 positions matching TRBD1. The CDR3 sequence is 13 residues long. Germline-derived CDR1 and CDR2 are SNHLY and FYNNEI. J gave up 5 bases and V 5 bases, and 3 bases lay outside the gene matches. The CDR3 here is CASSWTGVETQYF. The CDR3 nucleotides read TGTGCCAGCAGTTGGACAGGGGTGGAGACCCAGTACTTC.